Below are 32 T cell receptor beta chains sequenced from a single sample in a study of blood T cell repertoires in COVID-19. The repertoire was sequenced with immunoSEQ multiplex PCR; TCRdb's copy has only in-frame clones and lacks some. The sample has 70,000 to 95,000 clones; about four fifths are singletons. The sample consisted of peripheral blood. Every receptor here comes from a human donor in a cohort sampled during active COVID-19.

CDR3 coding DNA: TGTGCCAGCAGCTTAAAACAGGGGGCGTCGGAAGGGGCGGCTAACTATGGCTACACCTTC. This codes for CASSLKQGASEGAANYGYTF. The V gene is TRBV7-3, the J gene TRBJ1-2, with TRBD1 identical over 9 bases. V dropped 1 base and J dropped 0; count of bases not matched to a gene: 15. CDR3 size: 20 residues. CDR1 and CDR2 from the germline V gene are SGHTA and FQGTGA. Full variable domain (outside the CDR3, taken from reference TRBV7-3 and TRBJ1-2): GAGVSQTPSNKVTEKGKYVELRCDPISGHTALYWYRQSLGQGPEFLIYFQGTGAADDSGLPNDRFFAVRPEGSVSTLKIQRTERGDSAVYLCASSLKQGASEGAANYGYTFGSGTRLTVV.

V and J are TRBV5-6 and TRBJ2-7, with TRBD1 identical over 8 bases. Germline CDR1 and CDR2: SGHDT and YYEEEE. This CDR3 contains 14 residues. The V gene end was trimmed by 3 bases and the J gene end by 3 bases; junction bases not matched to a gene: 5. The CDR3 region is CASSSGTGSYEQYF. DNA for the CDR3: TGTGCCAGCAGCTCTGGGACAGGAAGCTACGAGCAGTACTTC.

The sample holds one count of this clone. This sequence joins TRBV28 and TRBJ2-3, with TRBD1 identical over 7 bases. The V gene's germline CDR1 is MDHEN and CDR2 SYDVKM. V was clipped by 8 bases and J by 0 bases; unmatched bases: 2. The CDR3 has 13 amino acids. The CDR3 is CASRDSSTDTQYF. For the CDR3, the DNA is TGTGCCAGCCGGGACAGTAGCACAGATACGCAGTATTTT.

The chain carries TRBV28 and TRBJ2-1; 10 bases fit TRBD1. CDR1 is MDHEN, CDR2 SYDVKM, per germline. The V gene end was trimmed by 8 bases and the J gene end by 9 bases; junction bases not matched to a gene: 10. This CDR3 contains 14 residues. The CDR3 here is CASGRGQGKGEQFF. The CDR3 bases are TGTGCCAGCGGCCGGGGACAGGGGAAGGGTGAGCAGTTCTTC.

The count of this clone is one. The rearrangement uses TRBV9 and TRBJ1-4; D perhaps matches TRBD1 (6 bases). CDR1 SGDLS and CDR2 YYNGEE come from the germline V gene. V lost 0 bases to trimming and J lost 8 bases, with 14 bases between them. The CDR3 loop spans 15 amino acids. The CDR3 sequence: CASSVATGSGEKLFF. Written as DNA, the CDR3 is TGTGCCAGCAGCGTAGCTACAGGGTCAGGGGAAAAACTGTTTTTT.

As for this clone: Other DNA sequences in this specimen translate into the identical CDR3. The chain is built from TRBV3-1 (or the pseudogene TRBV3-2) and TRBJ2-6; unclear D gene. Germline-derived CDR1 and CDR2 are LGHDT and YNNKEL (reference sequence). The CDR3 has 14 amino acids. V shed 3 bases and J shed 4 bases, with 7 bases lying between them. CDR3 DNA: TGTGCCAGCAGCCAGGCTTCCGGGGCCAACGTCCTGACTTTC. This sequence encodes CASSQASGANVLTF.

The gene calls are TRBV5-5 and TRBJ1-5; D perhaps matches TRBD1 (5 bases). Trimming took 4 bases from V and 6 from J, leaving 11 bases between them. The CDR3 is made up of 13 amino acids. Germline CDR1 SGHKS, CDR2 YYEKEE (reference sequence). The DNA of the CDR3 is TGTGCCAGCAGCCACCAGGGTGTTCAGCCCCAGCATTTT. This translates into CASSHQGVQPQHF.

This rearrangement joins TRBV6-5 to TRBJ1-2, with 10 bases fitting TRBD1. The CDR3 has 15 amino acids. Germline CDR1 and CDR2: MNHEY and SVGAGI. With V trimmed by 7 bases and J by 4 bases, 9 bases remained unmatched. The CDR3 bases are TGTGCCAGCACCCCCCGGGGGACAGGGGTCTATGGCTACACCTTC. The encoded protein is CASTPRGTGVYGYTF.

V and J are TRBV19 and TRBJ2-7, with D perhaps matching TRBD1 (6 bases). This CDR3 is 13 amino acids long. The germline V gene has CDR1 LNHDA and CDR2 SQIVND (reference sequence). V lost 3 bases, J lost 5 bases, and 11 bases lay in between. The DNA for the CDR3 is TGTGCCAGTAGTATCAAACAGGGTGACGAGCAGTACTTC. The encoded protein is CASSIKQGDEQYF.

This chain links TRBV5-1 with TRBJ2-7; a possible D gene is TRBD1 (5 bases). Germline values: CDR1 SGHRS, CDR2 YFSETQ. The germline V and J ends were trimmed by 2 bases and 2 bases, with 11 bases remaining between them. The CDR3 sequence is 14 residues long. The CDR3 is CASSFSPGTYEQYF. The CDR3 nucleotides read TGCGCCAGCAGCTTTTCTCCAGGGACCTACGAGCAGTACTTC.

This clone came up once. The J gene is TRBJ1-1, the V gene TRBV11-2; 9 bases map to TRBD1. V lost 8 bases to trimming and J lost 3 bases; unmatched junction nucleotides: 7. Germline assignment: CDR1 SGHAT and CDR2 FQNNGV. The CDR3 is 14 amino acids. For the CDR3, the DNA is TGTGCCAGCGCAAAGTGGACAGGGGACACTGAAGCTTTCTTT. Amino acids: CASAKWTGDTEAFF.

The gene calls are TRBV15 and TRBJ2-5; possible D gene TRBD1, 5 bases. The V and J ends lost 2 bases and 7 bases respectively, with 14 bases between them. CDR3 length: 14 residues. The germline gives CDR1 LNHNV, CDR2 YYDKDF (reference sequence). CDR3 residues: CATSRPGAMGTQYF. In DNA form, the CDR3 reads TGTGCCACCAGCAGACCTGGGGCTATGGGGACCCAGTACTTC.

The chain couples TRBV5-1 to TRBJ1-6; D is unclear. Germline assignment: CDR1 SGHRS and CDR2 YFSETQ. V shed 0 bases and J shed 3 bases, with 7 bases lying between them. This CDR3 region has 15 residues. This chain's CDR3 is CASSLDSYYNSPLHF. CDR3 nucleotides: TGCGCCAGCAGCTTGGACAGTTACTATAATTCACCCCTCCACTTT. The full variable domain, with the rest looked up from reference TRBV5-1 and TRBJ1-6, is KAGVTQTPRYLIKTRGQQVTLSCSPISGHRSVSWYQQTPGQGLQFLFEYFSETQRNKGNFPGRFSGRQFSNSRSEMNVSTLELGDSALYLCASSLDSYYNSPLHFGNGTRLTVT.

The J gene is TRBJ2-7, the V gene TRBV9; unclear D gene. The germline V gene has CDR1 SGDLS and CDR2 YYNGEE. The CDR3 spans 15 residues. V was pared by 4 bases and J by 1 base, with 15 bases between. The DNA for the CDR3 is TGTGCCAGCAGCCGAGGAGCAGTTCCTTCCTACGAGCAGTACTTC. As protein: CASSRGAVPSYEQYF. The entire variable domain, with the rest obtained from reference TRBV9 and TRBJ2-7, is as follows: DSGVTQTPKHLITATGQRVTLRCSPRSGDLSVYWYQQSLDQGLQFLIQYYNGEERAKGNILERFSAQQFPDLHSELNLSSLELGDSALYFCASSRGAVPSYEQYFGPGTRLTVT.

V and J are TRBV2 and TRBJ1-1; tentative D call: TRBD1 (5 bases). V dropped 6 bases and J dropped 1 base, with 12 bases sitting between them. The germline CDR1 and CDR2 sequences are SNHLY and FYNNEI. There are 14 residues in the CDR3. CDR3 nucleotides: TGTGCCAGCAGGGGGGAGACTAGGAACACTGAAGCTTTCTTT. This encodes CASRGETRNTEAFF.

This clone was seen only a few times. The CDR3 spells CASSLPFTGDYGYTF. As DNA, the CDR3 is TGTGCCAGCAGTTTGCCCTTCACAGGGGACTATGGCTACACCTTC. The chain has TRBV28 and TRBJ1-2; 7 positions match TRBD1. Germline V gives CDR1 MDHEN, CDR2 SYDVKM. V lost 3 bases, J lost 3 bases, and 7 bases stayed unmatched. CDR3 length: 15 residues.

The chain recombines TRBV7-7 with TRBJ1-1; D gene unclear. The CDR3 runs to 13 residues. Germline CDR1 SSHAT, CDR2 FNYEAQ (reference sequence). Trimming pared 5 bases from V and 0 bases from J, leaving 7 bases between. The CDR3 DNA follows: TGTGCCAGCAGCGCGGAGCTGAACACTGAAGCTTTCTTT. As protein: CASSAELNTEAFF.

The CDR3 bases are TGCGCCAGCAGCTTCTCTGACAGTCAAGAGACCCAGTACTTC. This encodes CASSFSDSQETQYF. The V call is TRBV5-1, the J call TRBJ2-5; TRBD1 might be the D (5 bases). CDR3 length: 14 amino acids. The germline V gene encodes CDR1 SGHRS and CDR2 YFSETQ. V was pared by 2 bases and J by 2 bases, with 10 bases between.

The chain joins TRBV18 to TRBJ1-6; D is uncertain. The germline V gene has CDR1 KGHSH and CDR2 LQKENI. The CDR3 runs 14 residues. V lost 4 bases, J lost 7 bases, and 11 bases lay in between. Here the CDR3 DNA reads TGTGCCAGCTCACACACCCGGGAGAATTCACCCCTCCACTTT. It translates to CASSHTRENSPLHF. The entire variable domain, with the rest obtained from reference TRBV18 and TRBJ1-6, is as follows: NAGVMQNPRHLVRRRGQEARLRCSPMKGHSHVYWYRQLPEEGLKFMVYLQKENIIDESGMPKERFSAEFPKEGPSILRIQQVVRGDSAAYFCASSHTRENSPLHFGNGTRLTVT.

The chain recombines TRBV4-1 with TRBJ2-7; TRBD1 might be the D (6 bases). Germline CDR1 reads MGHRA; CDR2 reads YSYEKL. The CDR3 length is 19 residues. Trimming stripped 1 base from V and 7 bases from J, with 29 bases between. CDR3 sequence reads: CASSQAIAVGGHPGLEQYF. The CDR3 region has the DNA TGCGCCAGCAGCCAAGCGATTGCGGTAGGGGGACACCCCGGTCTGGAGCAGTACTTC.

The V call is TRBV3-1 (or the pseudogene TRBV3-2), the J call TRBJ2-3, with D possibly matching TRBD2 (5 bases). Trimming cost V 0 bases and J 4 bases, with 14 bases left between them. The germline gives CDR1 LGHDT, CDR2 YNNKEL (reference sequence). The length of the CDR3 is 16 residues. In DNA, the CDR3 is TGTGCCAGCAGCCAAGATACGTCGAGGGTCCCAGATACGCAGTATTTT. It yields the protein CASSQDTSRVPDTQYF.

This chain uses TRBV24-1 with TRBJ2-5; 12 bases align to TRBD2. From germline, CDR1 is KGHDR and CDR2 SFDVKD. The CDR3 is made up of 16 amino acids. With 7 bases clipped from V and 5 bases from J, the junction kept 10 bases outside the gene matches. CDR3: CATSRSSGGAEETQYF. CDR3 DNA: TGTGCCACCAGCCGGTCTAGCGGGGGGGCCGAGGAGACCCAGTACTTC.

V and J are TRBV3-1 (or the pseudogene TRBV3-2) and TRBJ2-2, with 8 positions matching TRBD2. The CDR3 contains 13 residues. After removal of 4 bases from V and 14 bases from J, the junction contained 9 bases not matched to a gene. Germline CDR1 LGHDT, CDR2 YNNKEL (reference sequence). As DNA, the CDR3 is TGTGCCAGCAGCCCGGACGGGAGCGGGGGTCTGTTTTTT. This codes for CASSPDGSGGLFF.

The chain couples TRBV7-8 to TRBJ1-3; D ambiguous. The CDR3 runs to 16 residues. Between the trimmed V and J ends, which lost 0 bases and 0 bases, there was a span of 9 bases. Germline V gene lookup returns CDR1 SGHVS and CDR2 FQNEAQ. The DNA for the CDR3 is TGTGCCAGCAGCTTAGCTCCAGACATCTCTGGAAACACCATATATTTT. Protein: CASSLAPDISGNTIYF.

The DNA of the CDR3 is TGTGCCAGCAGTCAAGGGGGGGGGCCGTATTATGGCTACACCTTC. Amino acids: CASSQGGGPYYGYTF. The chain employs TRBV28 and TRBJ1-2; a possible D gene is TRBD1 (6 bases). The CDR3 runs to 15 residues. Germline V gene sequence: CDR1 MDHEN, CDR2 SYDVKM. V lost 5 bases and J lost 5, with 18 bases in between.

V usage is TRBV11-2 and J usage is TRBJ2-7, with D perhaps TRBD2 (5 bases). This CDR3 has 15 residues. Germline values: CDR1 SGHAT, CDR2 FQNNGV. V dropped 3 bases and J dropped 2 bases, with 14 bases sitting between them. The CDR3 nucleotides read TGTGCCAGCAGCTTGGCCAGCGAGGGAGCCTACGAGCAGTACTTC. It translates to CASSLASEGAYEQYF.

This sequence joins TRBV5-4 and TRBJ2-3, with D tentatively TRBD2 (5 bases). CDR1 SGHNT and CDR2 YYREEE come from the germline V gene (reference sequence). V lost 4 bases and J 6 bases, leaving 12 bases between the germline ends. This CDR3 has 13 amino acids. The CDR3 bases are TGTGCCAGCAGCAACGCAGGCGGGGATACGCAGTATTTT. Translation gives CASSNAGGDTQYF.

The chain is built from TRBV23-1 and TRBJ2-1, with D perhaps TRBD1 (5 bases). TRBV23-1 is an open reading frame whose function is uncertain. The CDR3 contains 13 residues. Trimming shortened V by 0 bases and J by 6 bases, and 6 bases separated the two germline ends. This CDR3 reads CASSQSQGNEQFF. The CDR3 nucleotides are TGCGCCAGCAGTCAATCGCAGGGCAATGAGCAGTTCTTC.

V and J are TRBV3-1 (or the pseudogene TRBV3-2) and TRBJ1-3; D gene unclear. Germline V gene data show CDR1 as LGHDT and CDR2 as YNNKEL (reference sequence). V was clipped by 3 bases and J by 3 bases, with 9 bases between them. The CDR3 extends over 14 amino acids. CDR3 loop: CASSHQDFGNTIYF. DNA of the CDR3: TGTGCCAGCAGCCATCAGGATTTTGGAAACACCATATATTTT.

The chain recombines TRBV5-1 with TRBJ2-7; D might be TRBD1 (6 bases). V lost 4 bases to trimming and J lost 2 bases, with 10 bases between them. From germline, CDR1 is SGHRS and CDR2 YFSETQ. The CDR3 loop spans 13 amino acids. In DNA, the CDR3 is TGCGCCAGCAGCCCCAGGACAGCCTACGAGCAGTACTTC. Translation: CASSPRTAYEQYF. The whole variable domain, filled in from reference TRBV5-1 and TRBJ2-7, reads KAGVTQTPRYLIKTRGQQVTLSCSPISGHRSVSWYQQTPGQGLQFLFEYFSETQRNKGNFPGRFSGRQFSNSRSEMNVSTLELGDSALYLCASSPRTAYEQYFGPGTRLTVT.

V is TRBV18 and J is TRBJ2-3, with no clear D. The CDR3 covers 14 residues. CDR1 is KGHSH, CDR2 LQKENI, per germline. The ends were cut back, 2 bases at V and 6 bases at J, with 12 bases in the middle. CDR3 in amino acids: CASSPGLAADTQYF. The CDR3 DNA sequence: TGTGCCAGCTCACCAGGGTTAGCAGCGGATACGCAGTATTTT.

This chain joins TRBV2 and TRBJ2-2; D gene ambiguous. V gave up 5 bases and J gave up 2 bases, with 9 bases separating them. The CDR3 totals 14 residues. Germline CDR1 is SNHLY and CDR2 is FYNNEI. CDR3 in amino acids: CASSYTRNTGELFF. The CDR3 DNA reads TGTGCCAGCAGTTATACACGTAACACCGGGGAGCTGTTTTTT.